This T cell receptor (beta chain) was identified during a study of beta chain features in type 1 diabetes. Whole-study findings and limits: Healthy donors had naive, central memory and Treg TCRB repertoires that appeared less similar than those seen among patients.

Expressed TCRB transcripts got sequenced, as all isolated RNA was reverse transcribed. Profiled with immunoSEQ multiplex PCR; TCRdb holds only in-frame clones, not every one. Here the sample spans about 620,000 clones, roughly a sixth being singletons. CDR1 and CDR2 (germline): KGHSH, LQKENI. Trimming stripped 2 bases from V and 5 bases from J, with 5 bases between. This CDR3 contains 12 residues. As for this clone: Its antigen is undetermined.

Averaging about 100 mL, one heparinised blood draw was given by each donor. Sequenced input: naive CD4+ T cells from blood. The chain employs TRBV18 and TRBJ2-3; no clear D. This receptor was obtained from a man younger than 35 in good health. DNA of the CDR3: TGTGCCAGCTCACCAGAACGAGATACGCAGTATTTT. Amino acid sequence: CASSPERDTQYF.